This TCR beta chain was sequenced for a study of blood T cell repertoires in COVID-19. Source study methods: How many nucleated cells were present was estimated from reference gene primer amplification. Here immunoSEQ multiplex PCR was the method, and the copy in TCRdb shows in-frame clones only, minus some. V and J calls and clone size are given by that table; D and trimming were obtained from the DNA. The data hold 650,000 to 800,000 clones, with about 87% observed a single time. Per the germline V gene, CDR1 is SGHAT and CDR2 is FQDESV (reference sequence). CDR3 length: 14 residues. Trimming cost V 5 bases and J 5 bases, with 15 bases left between them.

Input material: peripheral blood. The TCR was taken from a young woman with acute or convalescent COVID-19. V is TRBV11-1 and J is TRBJ1-1; tentative D call: TRBD1 (5 bases). The CDR3 sequence: CASSVGGVRTEAFF. The CDR3 DNA follows: TGTGCCAGCAGCGTGGGGGGGGTGAGGACTGAAGCTTTCTTT.